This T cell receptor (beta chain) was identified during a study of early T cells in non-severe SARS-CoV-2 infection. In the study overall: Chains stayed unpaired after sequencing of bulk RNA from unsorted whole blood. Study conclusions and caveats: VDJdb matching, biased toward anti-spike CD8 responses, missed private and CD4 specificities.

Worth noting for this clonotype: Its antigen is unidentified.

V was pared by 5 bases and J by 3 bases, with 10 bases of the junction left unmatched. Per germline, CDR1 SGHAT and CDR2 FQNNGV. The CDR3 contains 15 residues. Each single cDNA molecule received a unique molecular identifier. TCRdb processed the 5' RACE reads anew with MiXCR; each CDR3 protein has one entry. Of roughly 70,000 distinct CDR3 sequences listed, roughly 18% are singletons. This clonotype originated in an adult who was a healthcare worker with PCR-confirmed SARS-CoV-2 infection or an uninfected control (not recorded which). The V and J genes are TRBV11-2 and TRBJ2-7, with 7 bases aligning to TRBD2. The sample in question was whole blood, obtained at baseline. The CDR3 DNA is TGTGCCAGCAGCCTCGCCCCGACTAGCCGCTACGAGCAGTACTTC. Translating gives CASSLAPTSRYEQYF.